One and the same sample provided the 6 T cell receptor beta chains below, sequenced in a study of blood T cells in healthy people across ages. Primed by a sample-barcoded 5' primer and a J-beta primer mix, a second PCR proceeded for 7 to 11 cycles. One entry per CDR3 protein results from TCRdb running MiXCR on the 5' RACE reads. The sample includes about 700,000 distinct CDR3 sequences, roughly 32% of them seen just once. Material: blood. The source is an elderly woman in good health.

In its sample, this clonotype was seen a few times. The genes are TRBV6-2 or TRBV6-3 and TRBJ1-4, with D perhaps TRBD1 (5 bases). The CDR3 covers 14 residues. Germline CDR1 MNHEY, CDR2 SVGEGT. The germline V and J ends were trimmed by 5 bases and 8 bases, with 15 bases remaining between them. The CDR3 region has the DNA TGTGCCAGCAGTGAAGGGACCCGTTGGGAAAAACTGTTTTTT. Translated, it gives CASSEGTRWEKLFF.

Notes on this clonotype: A much more abundant neighbour one base away suggests this may be a read error. The chain is built from TRBV9 and TRBJ2-3, with D unresolved. This CDR3 spans 16 amino acids. Germline V gene lookup returns CDR1 SGDLS and CDR2 YYNGEE. V lost 1 base, J lost 4 bases, and 16 bases lay in between. The CDR3 sequence is CASSVNRAETSDTQYF. As DNA, the CDR3 is TGTGCCAGCAGCGTAAACCGCGCGGAAACCTCAGATACGCAGTATTTT.

At least ten counts were recorded for this clonotype. The V and J genes are TRBV10-3 and TRBJ2-2; no definite D call. From germline, CDR1 is ENHRY and CDR2 SYGVKD. This CDR3 is built from 15 residues. Trimming took 3 bases from V and 0 from J, leaving 8 bases between them. CDR3 DNA sequence: TGTGCCATCAGTGACAGGAACGCGAACACCGGGGAGCTGTTTTTT. Amino acid sequence: CAISDRNANTGELFF.

This clonotype was recorded at least ten times. V gene TRBV9 combines with J gene TRBJ1-6; no firm D call. V shed 5 bases and J shed 7 bases, with 10 bases lying between them. Germline V gene sequence: CDR1 SGDLS, CDR2 YYNGEE. The CDR3 length is 13 residues. Here the CDR3 reads CASSLTENSPLHF. The DNA of the CDR3 is TGTGCCAGCAGTCTGACGGAGAATTCACCCCTCCACTTT.

This chain uses TRBV20-1 with TRBJ2-1; no clear D. The germline V gene encodes CDR1 DFQATT and CDR2 SNEGSKA (reference sequence). V was pared by 1 base and J by 8 bases, with 15 bases between. The CDR3 is made up of 14 amino acids. The CDR3 region is CSARVAPSTHEQFF. The CDR3 nucleotides are TGCAGTGCTAGAGTCGCACCCAGCACCCATGAGCAGTTCTTC.

This clonotype was counted many times. The chain recombines TRBV5-1 with TRBJ2-7; D perhaps matches TRBD2 (6 bases). The CDR3 covers 16 residues. The ends were cut back, 0 bases at V and 2 bases at J, with 15 bases in the middle. CDR1 is SGHRS, CDR2 YFSETQ, per germline. In nucleotides, the CDR3 is TGCGCCAGCAGCTTGGCCCCGGGACTCCGAACCTACGAGCAGTACTTC. This translates into CASSLAPGLRTYEQYF.